This T cell receptor beta chain emerged from a study of blood T cell repertoires in COVID-19. Across the study: PBMCs, B-cell-depleted T cells, or T cells provided the cDNA or gDNA that made up the material.

Among Cohort 3 donors, those recovered had two negative PCRs, clearance, or symptom resolution. Per the authors' pipeline: The authors estimated nucleated cell counts from reference gene primer amplification. The repertoire was sequenced with immunoSEQ multiplex PCR; TCRdb's copy has only in-frame clones and lacks some. V and J calls and clone size are those listed in that table; D and trimming were worked out from the DNA. The top ten clones hold 1.1% of a sample with under 500,000 clones, 80% to 90% of them seen once. CDR3 length: 15 amino acids. Germline V CDR1 and CDR2: KGHSH, LQKENI. Deletions cut 4 bases from V and 1 base from J, with 12 bases between.

The chain recombines TRBV18 with TRBJ2-3; possibly TRBD2 for D (6 bases). The clonotype was recovered from a young man who had recovered from COVID-19. Sample: PBMCs or T cells enriched from blood (not recorded which). The DNA of the CDR3 is TGTGCCAGCTCACTCAATACGGGGGGCACAGATACGCAGTATTTT. Its protein product is CASSLNTGGTDTQYF. The full variable domain, its missing parts supplied by reference TRBV18 and TRBJ2-3, is NAGVMQNPRHLVRRRGQEARLRCSPMKGHSHVYWYRQLPEEGLKFMVYLQKENIIDESGMPKERFSAEFPKEGPSILRIQQVVRGDSAAYFCASSLNTGGTDTQYFGPGTRLTVL.